The present T cell receptor (beta chain) was sequenced within a study of cytomegalovirus exposure and HLA in healthy donors. Germline V gene sequence: CDR1 SGHTA, CDR2 FQGTGA. The CDR3 has 13 amino acids. Trimming shortened V by 8 bases and J by 5 bases, and 15 bases separated the two germline ends. The study ran its PCR with 60 Vbeta and 13 Jbeta primers. Repertoires were generated with immunoSEQ multiplex PCR, while TCRdb's copy carries only in-frame clones and drops some. The repertoire holds some 130,000 clones, with under 85% as singletons. Sequencing input: PBMCs. The chain employs TRBV7-3 and TRBJ1-2; D gene unclear. This receptor was taken from a man aged 25-45 years in good health and CMV-seronegative. CDR3 sequence reads: CASSLGRGYGYTF. In DNA form, the CDR3 reads TGTGCCAGCTCCTTGGGGAGAGGATATGGCTACACCTTC. The whole variable domain, remainder taken from reference TRBV7-3 and TRBJ1-2, is GAGVSQTPSNKVTEKGKYVELRCDPISGHTALYWYRQSLGQGPEFLIYFQGTGAADDSGLPNDRFFAVRPEGSVSTLKIQRTERGDSAVYLCASSLGRGYGYTFGSGTRLTVV.